These 25 T cell receptor beta chains originate from one sample sequenced in a study of T cells in Graves' hyperthyroidism and ophthalmopathy. RNA transcripts provided the source from which TCR beta CDR3 regions were amplified. RT-PCR in the first round (using the HTBI primer set) targeted the TCR CDR3. TCRdb passed the multiplex PCR reads through MiXCR, listing each CDR3 protein once. Of approximately 630,000 distinct CDR3 sequences in the sample, roughly 16% are singletons; the top ten hold approximately 3.9%. The sample comprised blood. The receptors were gathered from a woman in her 30s with Graves' hyperthyroidism.

V usage is TRBV18 and J usage is TRBJ2-1; no definite D call. CDR1 is KGHSH, CDR2 LQKENI, per germline. With 5 bases removed from V and 0 bases from J, the gap between germline ends came to 8 bases. The CDR3 covers 14 residues. CDR3 sequence reads: CASSSAPSYNEQFF. CDR3 nucleotide sequence: TGTGCCAGCTCATCGGCCCCCTCCTACAATGAGCAGTTCTTC. Combining the CDR3 with reference TRBV18 and TRBJ2-1 gives the whole variable domain NAGVMQNPRHLVRRRGQEARLRCSPMKGHSHVYWYRQLPEEGLKFMVYLQKENIIDESGMPKERFSAEFPKEGPSILRIQQVVRGDSAAYFCASSSAPSYNEQFFGPGTRLTVL.

The V and J genes are TRBV9 and TRBJ2-2; D is undetermined. The germline CDR1 and CDR2 sequences are SGDLS and YYNGEE. Trimming shortened V by 0 bases and J by 2 bases, and 5 bases separated the two germline ends. The CDR3 is 14 residues long. CDR3 sequence reads: CASSVVYNTGELFF. In DNA, the CDR3 is TGTGCCAGCAGCGTAGTGTACAACACCGGGGAGCTGTTTTTT.

This clonotype was detected only once. The chain combines TRBV20-1 with TRBJ1-2; 8 bases agree with TRBD1. J was trimmed by 0 bases and V by 2 bases; bases with no gene match: 8. Germline V gene lookup returns CDR1 DFQATT and CDR2 SNEGSKA (reference sequence). CDR3 length: 16 amino acids. CDR3 nucleotides: TGCAGTGCTAGAAGGCGGGACAGGAAGACTAACTATGGCTACACCTTC. It translates to CSARRRDRKTNYGYTF.

This clonotype was detected only a few times. The V gene is TRBV7-9, the J gene TRBJ1-6, with a tentative D call TRBD1 (6 bases). Germline assignment: CDR1 SEHNR and CDR2 FQNEAQ (reference sequence). The CDR3 is made up of 14 amino acids. V was clipped by 3 bases and J by 7 bases, with 10 bases between them. This chain's CDR3 is CASSFPGVNSPLHF. CDR3 bases: TGTGCCAGCAGCTTCCCAGGGGTAAATTCACCCCTCCACTTT. Filled out from reference TRBV7-9 and TRBJ1-6, the complete variable domain reads DTGVSQNPRHKITKRGQNVTFRCDPISEHNRLYWYRQTLGQGPEFLTYFQNEAQLEKSRLLSDRFSAERPKGSFSTLEIQRTEQGDSAMYLCASSFPGVNSPLHFGNGTRLTVT.

This clonotype has ten or more counts. V usage is TRBV6-1 and J usage is TRBJ2-7; 8 bases map to TRBD2. The CDR3 contains 14 residues. After removal of 6 bases from V and 5 bases from J, the junction contained 9 bases not matched to a gene. Per germline, CDR1 MNHNS and CDR2 SASEGT. CDR3 region: CASRRETSVDEQYF. For the CDR3, the DNA is TGTGCCAGCAGGAGGGAGACTAGCGTGGACGAGCAGTACTTC.

The chain couples TRBV5-6 to TRBJ2-1, with 8 bases that match TRBD2. CDR3 size: 16 residues. The germline V gene has CDR1 SGHDT and CDR2 YYEEEE. Losses at the gene ends were 0 bases for V and 5 bases for J; bases not matched to a gene: 7. The CDR3 reads CASSLGGTRLNNEQFF. DNA for the CDR3: TGTGCCAGCAGCTTGGGGGGGACTAGGCTTAACAATGAGCAGTTCTTC.

This clonotype was detected ten times or more. The V call is TRBV7-3, the J call TRBJ2-1, with 8 bases that match TRBD2. J lost 6 bases, V lost 5 bases, and 6 bases had no gene match. The germline V gene encodes CDR1 SGHTA and CDR2 FQGTGA. The CDR3 sequence is 14 residues long. The CDR3 coding sequence is TGTGCCAGCAGCCTTAGCGGGATTGGCAATGAGCAGTTCTTC. Translation gives CASSLSGIGNEQFF.

This clonotype occurred a few times. V is TRBV7-6 and J is TRBJ1-5; unclear D gene. CDR1 is SGHVS, CDR2 FNYEAQ, per germline. The CDR3 is 13 amino acids. V gave up 2 bases and J gave up 7 bases, with 9 bases separating them. This chain's CDR3 is CASSLSLQQPQHF. CDR3 bases: TGTGCCAGCAGCTTAAGTCTGCAGCAGCCCCAGCATTTT.

The genes are TRBV4-2 and TRBJ1-5, with D possibly matching TRBD1 (6 bases). CDR1 is LGHNA and CDR2 is YNFKEQ in the germline V gene. The CDR3 length is 15 residues. Trimming pared 4 bases from V and 5 bases from J, leaving 15 bases between. The CDR3 region is CASSRRDGGHQPQHF. In nucleotides, the CDR3 is TGTGCCAGCAGCCGACGAGACGGGGGGCATCAGCCCCAGCATTTT.

This clonotype was seen many times. The V call is TRBV12-3 or TRBV12-4, the J call TRBJ2-7; 7 positions match TRBD1. J gave up 2 bases and V 5 bases, and 6 bases lay outside the gene matches. This CDR3 is built from 14 residues. CDR3 in DNA: TGTGCCAGCAGTCAACAACAGGGGCCCTACGAGCAGTACTTC. Protein sequence: CASSQQQGPYEQYF.

There are a few counts of this clonotype. J is TRBJ2-3 and V is TRBV6-2 or TRBV6-3; no clear D. The CDR3 has 16 amino acids. CDR1 and CDR2 (germline): MNHEY, SVGEGT. V lost 0 bases to trimming and J lost 2 bases, with 12 bases between them. The CDR3 region is CASSYSVRPFTDTQYF. For the CDR3, the DNA is TGTGCCAGCAGTTACTCGGTTCGACCATTCACAGATACGCAGTATTTT.

The sample holds many counts of this clonotype. The chain joins TRBV29-1 to TRBJ2-7; 8 positions match TRBD1. The J segment lost 9 bases and the V segment lost 7 bases, leaving 17 bases of the junction unmatched. The CDR3 contains 14 residues. Germline-derived CDR1 and CDR2 are SQVTM and ANQGSEA. CDR3 nucleotides: TGCAGCGCCGAAACGACATCAGGACAGGGCAGGCAGTACTTC. Its protein product is CSAETTSGQGRQYF.

This clonotype has ten or more counts. The chain recombines TRBV2 with TRBJ2-1; D is undetermined. CDR1 and CDR2 from the germline V gene are SNHLY and FYNNEI. This CDR3 spans 14 amino acids. V shed 2 bases and J shed 6 bases, with 11 bases lying between them. As DNA, the CDR3 is TGTGCCAGCAGTGAATTGCCCTCAGGCAATGAGCAGTTCTTC. Its translation: CASSELPSGNEQFF.

This clonotype was observed a handful of times. The rearrangement links TRBV3-1 to TRBJ1-2; tentatively, D is TRBD1 (6 bases). Germline values: CDR1 LGHDT, CDR2 YNNKEL (reference sequence). Trimming removed 3 bases at V and 1 base at J, with 15 bases between. This CDR3 has 16 residues. The CDR3: CASSQVGQGHNYGYTF. CDR3 coding DNA: TGTGCCAGCAGCCAGGTCGGGCAGGGGCATAACTATGGCTACACCTTC.

This clonotype was seen a few times. The chain employs TRBV12-3 or TRBV12-4 and TRBJ2-7; 10 bases line up with TRBD1. The CDR3 consists of 13 residues. V gave up 4 bases and J gave up 5 bases; unmatched junction bases: 2. The CDR3 protein is CASSWGQGNEQYF. The CDR3 DNA reads TGTGCCAGCAGTTGGGGACAGGGGAACGAGCAGTACTTC.

In its sample, this clonotype was seen many times. V and J are TRBV3-1 and TRBJ2-2, with D possibly TRBD1 on 6 matching bases. CDR1 is LGHDT, CDR2 YNNKEL, per germline (reference sequence). The CDR3 extends over 15 amino acids. Trimming shortened V by 0 bases and J by 10 bases, and 15 bases separated the two germline ends. The CDR3 sequence: CASSQDRSRGTELFF. CDR3 DNA: TGTGCCAGCAGCCAAGATCGCTCCAGGGGAACGGAGCTGTTTTTT.

The V call is TRBV30, the J call TRBJ2-6, with 12 nucleotides matching TRBD2. The CDR3 sequence is 15 residues long. Germline CDR1 GTSNPN, CDR2 SVGIG (reference sequence). The junction had 3 bases not matched to a gene; V was cut back by 7 bases and J by 2 bases. CDR3 DNA sequence: TGTGCCTCGACTAGCGGGAGACCTGGGGCCAACGTCCTGACTTTC. This sequence encodes CASTSGRPGANVLTF.

This clonotype was detected a few times. The gene calls are TRBV6-1 and TRBJ2-3; D perhaps matches TRBD2 (5 bases). Trimming left V 5 bases short and J 2 bases short, with 14 bases between. The CDR3 is made up of 15 amino acids. Germline lookup yields CDR1 MNHNS and CDR2 SASEGT. CDR3 amino acids: CASSWVLGPTDTQYF. The CDR3 nucleotides are TGTGCCAGCAGTTGGGTACTAGGACCCACAGATACGCAGTATTTT.

A note on this clonotype: One end of the junction varies from germline; a read error may be responsible. CDR3 amino acids: CASSREANNEQFF. The DNA for the CDR3 is TGTGCTAGCAGCCGAGAAGCCAACAATGAGCAGTTCTTC. The chain links TRBV7-7 to TRBJ2-1; D remains unclear. CDR3 length: 13 residues. In germline, CDR1 is SSHAT, CDR2 FNYEAQ (reference sequence).

This clonotype was counted many times. The chain uses TRBV12-3 or TRBV12-4 and TRBJ2-7, with 12 bases fitting TRBD2. Germline trimming cut 6 bases from V and 3 bases from J; bases unmatched to any gene: 6. There are 15 residues in the CDR3. DNA for the CDR3: TGTGCCAGCAGCACAACACTAGCGGGGGGCTACGAGCAGTACTTC. This encodes CASSTTLAGGYEQYF.

The chain is built from TRBV14 and TRBJ2-2, with TRBD1 identical over 7 bases. V shed 5 bases and J 5 bases; nucleotides not matched to a gene: 5. The germline CDR1 and CDR2 sequences are SGHDN and FVKESK. The CDR3 has 14 residues. CDR3 DNA sequence: TGTGCCAGCAGCAACCGGGACAGAACCGGGGAGCTGTTTTTT. Protein product: CASSNRDRTGELFF.

Of note for this clonotype: One end of the junction is discordant with germline, which a read error may explain. This chain connects TRBV7-3 to TRBJ2-3; a possible D gene is TRBD1 (6 bases). CDR3 length: 13 residues. The germline gives CDR1 SGHTA, CDR2 FQGTGA. The CDR3 nucleotides read TGTGCCAGCAGCTTACAGGGGCCAGATACGCGGTATTTT. It specifies CASSLQGPDTRYF. The complete variable domain, with remaining parts taken from reference TRBV7-3 and TRBJ2-3, reads GAGVSQTPSNKVTEKGKYVELRCDPISGHTALYWYRQSLGQGPEFLIYFQGTGAADDSGLPNDRFFAVRPEGSVSTLKIQRTERGDSAVYLCASSLQGPDTRYFGPGTRLTVL.

In regard to this clonotype: Sequence at one end of the junction differs from germline and may be a read error. This rearrangement joins TRBV5-1 to TRBJ1-2; unclear D gene. Per the germline V gene, CDR1 is SGHRS and CDR2 is YFSETQ. The length of the CDR3 is 12 residues. CDR3 coding DNA: TGCGCCAGCAGCTTGGAAGGGTATGGCTACGCCTTC. It yields the protein CASSLEGYGYAF. The full variable domain, completed using reference TRBV5-1 and TRBJ1-2, is KAGVTQTPRYLIKTRGQQVTLSCSPISGHRSVSWYQQTPGQGLQFLFEYFSETQRNKGNFPGRFSGRQFSNSRSEMNVSTLELGDSALYLCASSLEGYGYAFGSGTRLTVV.

A few counts support this clonotype. The germline gene is not matched at one end of the junction; a read error may be the cause. The rearrangement links TRBV7-3 to TRBJ2-1, with D uncertain. This CDR3 is 12 amino acids long. The germline V gene has CDR1 SGHTA and CDR2 FQGTGA. This CDR3 reads CASSITNNEQFF. The CDR3 DNA is TGTGCCAGCAGCATAACTAACAATGAGCAGTTCTTC.

V gene TRBV5-6 combines with J gene TRBJ2-2, with D perhaps TRBD1 (6 bases). V shed 0 bases and J shed 7 bases, with 16 bases lying between them. CDR1 SGHDT and CDR2 YYEEEE come from the germline V gene. The CDR3 extends over 16 amino acids. CDR3 DNA: TGTGCCAGCAGCTTGGGCACAGGGTGGTTGAGCGGGGAGCTGTTTTTT. As protein: CASSLGTGWLSGELFF.